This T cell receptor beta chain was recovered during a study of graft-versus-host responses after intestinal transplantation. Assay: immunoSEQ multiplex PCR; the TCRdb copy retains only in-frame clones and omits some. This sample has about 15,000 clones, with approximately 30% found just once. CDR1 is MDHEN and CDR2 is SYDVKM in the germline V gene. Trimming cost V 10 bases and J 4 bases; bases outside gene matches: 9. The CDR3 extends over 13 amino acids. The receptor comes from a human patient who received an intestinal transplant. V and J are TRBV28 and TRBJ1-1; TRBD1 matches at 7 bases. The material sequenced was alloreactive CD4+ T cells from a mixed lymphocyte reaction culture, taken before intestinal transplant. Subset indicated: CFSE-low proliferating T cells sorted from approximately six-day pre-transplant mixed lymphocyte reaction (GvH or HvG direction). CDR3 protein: CATVTGSITEAFF. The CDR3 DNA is TGTGCCACAGTGACAGGGTCAATCACTGAAGCTTTCTTT.